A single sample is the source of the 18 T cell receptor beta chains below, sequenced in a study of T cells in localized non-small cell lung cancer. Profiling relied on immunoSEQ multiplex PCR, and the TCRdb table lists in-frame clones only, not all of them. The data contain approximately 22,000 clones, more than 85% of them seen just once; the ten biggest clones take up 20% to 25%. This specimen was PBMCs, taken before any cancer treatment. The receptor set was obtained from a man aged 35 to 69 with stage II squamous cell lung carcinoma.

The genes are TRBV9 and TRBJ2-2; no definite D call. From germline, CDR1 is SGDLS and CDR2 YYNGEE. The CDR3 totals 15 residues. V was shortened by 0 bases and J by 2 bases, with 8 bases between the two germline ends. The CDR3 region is CASSVESSNTGELFF. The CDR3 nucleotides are TGTGCCAGCAGCGTAGAGTCGAGTAACACCGGGGAGCTGTTTTTT.

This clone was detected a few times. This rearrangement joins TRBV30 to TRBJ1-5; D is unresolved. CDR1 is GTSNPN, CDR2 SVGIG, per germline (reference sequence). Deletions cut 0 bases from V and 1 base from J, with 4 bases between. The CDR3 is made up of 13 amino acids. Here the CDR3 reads CAWSVESNQPQHF. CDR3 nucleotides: TGTGCCTGGAGTGTAGAGAGCAATCAGCCCCAGCATTTT.

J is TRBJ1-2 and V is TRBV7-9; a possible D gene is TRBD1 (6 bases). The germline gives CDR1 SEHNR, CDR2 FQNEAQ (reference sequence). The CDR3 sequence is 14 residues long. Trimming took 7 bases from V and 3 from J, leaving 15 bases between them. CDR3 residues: CASIWGEGDYGYTF. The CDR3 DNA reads TGTGCCAGCATCTGGGGCGAGGGGGACTATGGCTACACCTTC.

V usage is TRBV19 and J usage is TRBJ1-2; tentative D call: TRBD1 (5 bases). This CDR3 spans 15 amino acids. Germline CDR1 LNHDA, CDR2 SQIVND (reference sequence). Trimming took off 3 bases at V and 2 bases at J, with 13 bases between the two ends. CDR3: CASSMRRGGNYGYTF. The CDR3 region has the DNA TGTGCCAGTAGTATGCGAAGGGGCGGCAACTATGGCTACACCTTC.

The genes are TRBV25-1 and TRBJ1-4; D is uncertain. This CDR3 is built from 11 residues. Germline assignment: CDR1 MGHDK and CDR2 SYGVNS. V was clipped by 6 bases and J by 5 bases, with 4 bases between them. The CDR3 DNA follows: TGTGCCAGCAGGGGGAATGAAAAACTGTTTTTT. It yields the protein CASRGNEKLFF.

CDR3 sequence reads: CASSEALGHTEAFF. CDR3 nucleotides: TGTGCCAGCAGTGAAGCGCTTGGGCACACTGAAGCTTTCTTT. The genes are TRBV2 and TRBJ1-1; no reliable D call. Germline values: CDR1 SNHLY, CDR2 FYNNEI. The CDR3 spans 14 residues. V dropped 0 bases and J dropped 3 bases, with 8 bases sitting between them.

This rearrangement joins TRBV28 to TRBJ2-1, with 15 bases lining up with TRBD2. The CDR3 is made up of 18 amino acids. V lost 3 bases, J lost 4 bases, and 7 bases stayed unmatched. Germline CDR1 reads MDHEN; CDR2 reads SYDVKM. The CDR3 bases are TGTGCCAGCAGTTTCGGACTAGCGGGGGGGGATGATTACAATGAGCAGTTCTTC. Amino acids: CASSFGLAGGDDYNEQFF.

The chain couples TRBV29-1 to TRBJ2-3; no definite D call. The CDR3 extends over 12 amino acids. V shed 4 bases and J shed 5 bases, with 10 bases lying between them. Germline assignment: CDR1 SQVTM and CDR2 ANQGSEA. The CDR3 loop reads CSVVVSIDTQYF. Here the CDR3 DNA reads TGCAGCGTTGTAGTTTCGATAGATACGCAGTATTTT.

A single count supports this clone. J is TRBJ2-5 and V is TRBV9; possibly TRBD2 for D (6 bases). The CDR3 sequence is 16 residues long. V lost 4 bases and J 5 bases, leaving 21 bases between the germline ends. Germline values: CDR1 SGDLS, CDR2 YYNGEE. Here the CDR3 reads CASSPGLPGAGETQYF. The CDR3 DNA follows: TGTGCCAGCAGCCCTGGACTACCCGGTGCGGGGGAGACCCAGTACTTC.

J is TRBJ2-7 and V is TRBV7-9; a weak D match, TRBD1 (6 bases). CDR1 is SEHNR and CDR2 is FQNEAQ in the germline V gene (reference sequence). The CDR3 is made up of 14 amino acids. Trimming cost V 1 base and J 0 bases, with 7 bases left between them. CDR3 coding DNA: TGTGCCAGCAGCTTAGGGACAGACTCCTACGAGCAGTACTTC. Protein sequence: CASSLGTDSYEQYF.

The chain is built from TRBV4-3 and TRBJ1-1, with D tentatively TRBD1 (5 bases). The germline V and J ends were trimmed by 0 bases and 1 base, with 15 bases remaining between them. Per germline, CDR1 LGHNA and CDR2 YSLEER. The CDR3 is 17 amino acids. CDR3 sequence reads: CASSQDSGGGGNTEAFF. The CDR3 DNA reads TGCGCCAGCAGCCAAGATTCAGGCGGGGGAGGGAACACTGAAGCTTTCTTT.

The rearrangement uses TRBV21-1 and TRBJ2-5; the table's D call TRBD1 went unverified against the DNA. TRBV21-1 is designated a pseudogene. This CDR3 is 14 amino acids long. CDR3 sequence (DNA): TGTGCCAGCAGCAAAGGTGGCTGCCAAGAGACCCAGTACTTC. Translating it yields CASSKGGCQETQYF.

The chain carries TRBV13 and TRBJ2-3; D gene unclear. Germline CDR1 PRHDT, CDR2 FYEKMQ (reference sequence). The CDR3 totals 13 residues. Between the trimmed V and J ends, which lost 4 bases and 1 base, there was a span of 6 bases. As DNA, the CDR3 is TGTGCCAGCAGCTCAGCTGGCACAGATACGCAGTATTTT. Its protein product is CASSSAGTDTQYF.

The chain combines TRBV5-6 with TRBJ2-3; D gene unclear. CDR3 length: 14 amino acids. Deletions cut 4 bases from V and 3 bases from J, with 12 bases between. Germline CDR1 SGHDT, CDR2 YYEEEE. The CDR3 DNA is TGTGCCAGCAGCGGATTCTTGGGTACAGATACGCAGTATTTT. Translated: CASSGFLGTDTQYF.

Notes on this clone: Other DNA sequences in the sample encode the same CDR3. CDR3 DNA: TGTGCCAGCAGCTTGGATAGCTACAATGAGCAGTTCTTC. This sequence encodes CASSLDSYNEQFF. The V and J genes are TRBV5-5 and TRBJ2-1; D gene unclear. CDR3 size: 13 residues. CDR1 SGHKS and CDR2 YYEKEE come from the germline V gene (reference sequence). V dropped 0 bases and J dropped 3 bases, with 4 bases sitting between them.

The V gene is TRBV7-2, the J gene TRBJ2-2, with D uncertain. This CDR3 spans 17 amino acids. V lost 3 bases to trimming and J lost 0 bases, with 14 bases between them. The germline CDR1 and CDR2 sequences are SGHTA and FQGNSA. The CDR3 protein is CASSFVSGDANTGELFF. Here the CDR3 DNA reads TGTGCCAGCAGCTTCGTGTCAGGCGATGCGAACACCGGGGAGCTGTTTTTT.

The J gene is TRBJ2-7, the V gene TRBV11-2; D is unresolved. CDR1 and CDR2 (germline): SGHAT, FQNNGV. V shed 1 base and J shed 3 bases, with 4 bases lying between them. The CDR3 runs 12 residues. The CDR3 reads CASSLGNYEQYF. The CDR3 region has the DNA TGTGCCAGCAGCTTAGGGAACTACGAGCAGTACTTC. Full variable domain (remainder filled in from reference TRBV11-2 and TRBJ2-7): EAGVAQSPRYKIIEKRQSVAFWCNPISGHATLYWYQQILGQGPKLLIQFQNNGVVDDSQLPKDRFSAERLKGVDSTLKIQPAKLEDSAVYLCASSLGNYEQYFGPGTRLTVT.

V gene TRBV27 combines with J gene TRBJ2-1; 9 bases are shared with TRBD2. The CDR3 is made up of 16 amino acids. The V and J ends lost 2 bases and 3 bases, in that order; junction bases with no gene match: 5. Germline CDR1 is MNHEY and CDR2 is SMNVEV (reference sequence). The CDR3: CASSLIPSGVYNEQFF. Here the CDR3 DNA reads TGTGCCAGCAGTTTAATCCCTAGCGGGGTCTACAATGAGCAGTTCTTC.